This TCR beta chain is drawn from a study of T cell responses to AZD1222 COVID-19 vaccine. The repertoire was sequenced with immunoSEQ multiplex PCR; TCRdb's copy has only in-frame clones and lacks some. Here the sample spans 120,000 or so clones, 75% to 95% being singletons. Worth noting for this clone: Its antigen is unknown.

Germline trimming cut 5 bases from V and 0 bases from J; bases unmatched to any gene: 6. The germline V gene has CDR1 SGHTA and CDR2 FQGNSA. There are 15 residues in the CDR3. Notes on the study in general: White British people made up most donors, females outnumbered males, and clonal diversity was possibly underestimated. Spike-wide coverage was observed for vaccine-associated CD4 TCRs, with dominant responses at 160-218 and 743-854. Repertoires were obtained solely post-peak T cell response. Baseline serostatus was positive in only six AZD1222 recipients.

The rearrangement links TRBV7-2 to TRBJ1-1, with 7 nucleotides matching TRBD1. Here the sequenced sample was peripheral blood, taken 28 days after the second dose of the MenACWY control vaccine. The TCR was taken from an adult who received the MenACWY meningococcal vaccine as a control. The CDR3 is CASSVDRAMNTEAFF. The CDR3, as DNA: TGTGCCAGCAGCGTCGACAGGGCGATGAACACTGAAGCTTTCTTT. The full variable domain, with the rest looked up from reference TRBV7-2 and TRBJ1-1, is GAGVSQSPSNKVTEKGKDVELRCDPISGHTALYWYRQSLGQGLEFLIYFQGNSAPDKSGLPSDRFSAERTGGSVSTLTIQRTQQEDSAVYLCASSVDRAMNTEAFFGQGTRLTVV.